This TCR beta chain is from a study of shared clonotypes between healthy human individuals. Notes on the study in general: The sampled material consisted only of blood, and tissue repertoires are likely to differ.

In its sample, this clone was seen a few times. Its antigen is not known. The unsorted PBMC replicate PCRs were performed with around 310 ng DNA, approximately 27,000 T cell genomes. Assay: immunoSEQ multiplex PCR; the TCRdb copy retains only in-frame clones and omits some. Of around 500,000 clones in the sample, 65% to 80% were seen once. Sequenced sample: PBMCs. This receptor was obtained from a woman aged 40 to 49 in good health. Some clones in this sample may be carry-over from other donors' samples.

In DNA form, the CDR3 reads TGTGCCAGCAGCTTATCAAGGGGGAACACTGAAGCTTTCTTT. The encoded protein is CASSLSRGNTEAFF. This chain connects TRBV7-6 to TRBJ1-1; tentative D call: TRBD1 (5 bases). The germline V gene encodes CDR1 SGHVS and CDR2 FNYEAQ. This CDR3 region has 14 residues. V lost 2 bases, J lost 1 base, and 8 bases lay in between.